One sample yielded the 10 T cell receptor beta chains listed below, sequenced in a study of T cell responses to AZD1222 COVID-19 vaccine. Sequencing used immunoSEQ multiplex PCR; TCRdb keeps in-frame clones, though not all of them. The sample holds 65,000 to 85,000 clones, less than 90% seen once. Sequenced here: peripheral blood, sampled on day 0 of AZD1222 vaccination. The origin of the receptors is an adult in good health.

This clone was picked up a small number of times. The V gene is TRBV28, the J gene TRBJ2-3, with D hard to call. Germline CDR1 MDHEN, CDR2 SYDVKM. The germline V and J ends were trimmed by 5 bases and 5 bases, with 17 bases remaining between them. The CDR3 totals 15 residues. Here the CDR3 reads CASSPFPAAQDTQYF. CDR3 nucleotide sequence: TGTGCCAGCAGTCCATTTCCCGCGGCCCAAGATACGCAGTATTTT.

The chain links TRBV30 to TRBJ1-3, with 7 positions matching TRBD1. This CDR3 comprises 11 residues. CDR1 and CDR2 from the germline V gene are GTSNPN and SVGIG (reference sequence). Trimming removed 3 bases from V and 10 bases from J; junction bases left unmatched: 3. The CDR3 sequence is CAWSRQGTIYF. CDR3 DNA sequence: TGTGCCTGGAGCCGACAGGGAACCATATATTTT.

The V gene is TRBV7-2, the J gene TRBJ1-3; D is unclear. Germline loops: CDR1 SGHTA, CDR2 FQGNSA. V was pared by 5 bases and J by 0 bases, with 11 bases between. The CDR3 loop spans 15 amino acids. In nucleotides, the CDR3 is TGTGCCAGCAGCCCACACGGGATCTCTGGAAACACCATATATTTT. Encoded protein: CASSPHGISGNTIYF.

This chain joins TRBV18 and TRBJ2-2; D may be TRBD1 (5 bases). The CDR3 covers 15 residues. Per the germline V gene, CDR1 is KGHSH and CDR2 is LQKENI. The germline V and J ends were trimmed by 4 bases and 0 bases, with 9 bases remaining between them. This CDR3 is CASSLVQANTGELFF. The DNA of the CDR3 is TGTGCCAGCTCACTTGTACAGGCGAACACCGGGGAGCTGTTTTTT.

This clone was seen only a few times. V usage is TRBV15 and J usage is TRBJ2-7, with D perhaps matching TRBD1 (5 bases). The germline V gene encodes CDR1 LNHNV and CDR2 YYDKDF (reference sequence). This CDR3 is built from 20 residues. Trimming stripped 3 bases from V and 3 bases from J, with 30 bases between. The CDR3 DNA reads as TGTGCCACCAGCAGCTCCCAATTGGGGCAAGTGGAGTCTACGAACTACGAGCAGTACTTC. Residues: CATSSSQLGQVESTNYEQYF.

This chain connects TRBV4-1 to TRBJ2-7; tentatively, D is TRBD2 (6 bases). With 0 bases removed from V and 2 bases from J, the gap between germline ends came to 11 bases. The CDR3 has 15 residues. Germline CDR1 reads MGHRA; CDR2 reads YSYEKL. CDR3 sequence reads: CASSQEREPPYEQYF. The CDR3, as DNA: TGCGCCAGCAGCCAAGAACGGGAGCCCCCCTACGAGCAGTACTTC.

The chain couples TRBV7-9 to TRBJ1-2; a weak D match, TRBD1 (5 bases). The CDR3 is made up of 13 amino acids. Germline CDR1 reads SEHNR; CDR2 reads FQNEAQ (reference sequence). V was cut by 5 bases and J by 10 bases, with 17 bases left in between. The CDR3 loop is CASSPGAGRVYTF. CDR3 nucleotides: TGTGCCAGCAGCCCTGGGGCAGGGAGGGTCTACACCTTC.

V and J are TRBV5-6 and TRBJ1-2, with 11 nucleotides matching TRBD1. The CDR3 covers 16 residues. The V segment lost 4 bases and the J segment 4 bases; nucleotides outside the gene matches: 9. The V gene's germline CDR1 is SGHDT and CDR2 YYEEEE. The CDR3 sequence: CASSPGGTGGSYGYTF. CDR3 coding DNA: TGTGCCAGCAGCCCAGGCGGGACAGGGGGTTCCTATGGCTACACCTTC.

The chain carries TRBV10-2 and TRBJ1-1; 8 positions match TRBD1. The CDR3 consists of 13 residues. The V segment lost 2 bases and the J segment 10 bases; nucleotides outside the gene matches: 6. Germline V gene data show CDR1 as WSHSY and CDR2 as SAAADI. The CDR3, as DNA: TGCGCCAGCAGTGAGCCGGACAGGGCAAGAGCTTTCTTT. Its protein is CASSEPDRARAFF.

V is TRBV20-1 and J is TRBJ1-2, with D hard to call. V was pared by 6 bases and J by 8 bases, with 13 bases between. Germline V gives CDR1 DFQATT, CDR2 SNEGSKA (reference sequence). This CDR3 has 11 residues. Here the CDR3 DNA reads TGCAGTGCCCTGATTGTTACGGGCTACACCTTC. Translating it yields CSALIVTGYTF.